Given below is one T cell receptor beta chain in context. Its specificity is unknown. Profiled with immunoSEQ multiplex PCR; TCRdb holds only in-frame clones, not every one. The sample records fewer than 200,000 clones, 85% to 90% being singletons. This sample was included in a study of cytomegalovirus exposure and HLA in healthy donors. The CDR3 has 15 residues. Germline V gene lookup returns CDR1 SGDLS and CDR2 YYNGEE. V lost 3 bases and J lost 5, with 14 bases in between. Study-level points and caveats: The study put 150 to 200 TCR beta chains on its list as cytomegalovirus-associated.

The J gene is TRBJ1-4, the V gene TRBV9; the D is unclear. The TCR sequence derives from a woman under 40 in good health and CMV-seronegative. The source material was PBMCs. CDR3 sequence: CASSANPVGNEKLFF. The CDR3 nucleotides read TGTGCCAGCAGCGCAAACCCGGTCGGAAATGAAAAACTGTTTTTT.